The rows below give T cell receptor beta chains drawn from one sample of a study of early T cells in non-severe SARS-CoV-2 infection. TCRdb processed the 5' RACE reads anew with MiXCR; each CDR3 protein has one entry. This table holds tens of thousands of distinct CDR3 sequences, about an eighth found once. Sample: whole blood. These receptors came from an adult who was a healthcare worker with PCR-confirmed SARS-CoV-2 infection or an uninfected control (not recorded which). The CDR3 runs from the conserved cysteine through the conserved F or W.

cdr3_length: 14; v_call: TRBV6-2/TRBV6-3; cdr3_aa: CASRGSSDAYEQYF
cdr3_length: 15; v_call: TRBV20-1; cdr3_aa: CSARDKAGPSGTQYF
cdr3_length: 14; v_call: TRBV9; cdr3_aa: CASSVGQGDYEQYF
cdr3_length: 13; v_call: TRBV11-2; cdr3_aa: CASSLGADEKLFF
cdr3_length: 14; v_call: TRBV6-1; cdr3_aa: CASSPSQWNYGYTF
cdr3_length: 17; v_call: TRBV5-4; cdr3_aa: CASSLAGGPFTGYGYTF
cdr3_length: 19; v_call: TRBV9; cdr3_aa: CASSGRTRGLLTSTDTQYF
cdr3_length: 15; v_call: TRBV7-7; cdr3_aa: CASSLQSGVDETQYF
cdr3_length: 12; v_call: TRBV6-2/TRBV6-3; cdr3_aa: CASSPTRQPQHF
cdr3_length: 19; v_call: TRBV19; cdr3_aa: CASSVYPTDSLGIAYEQYF
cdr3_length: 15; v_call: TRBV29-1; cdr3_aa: CSVEAGASSYNEQFF
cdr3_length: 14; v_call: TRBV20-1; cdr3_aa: CSAKDRGPGEKLFF
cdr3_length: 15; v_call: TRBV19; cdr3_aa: CASRKTGDGANVLTF
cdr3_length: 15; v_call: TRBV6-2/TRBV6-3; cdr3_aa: CASSHGTASTDTQYF
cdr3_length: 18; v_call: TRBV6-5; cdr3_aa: CASSYKLTGIQSRSPLHF
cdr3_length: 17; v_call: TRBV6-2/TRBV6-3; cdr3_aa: CASRTPRGIAGWDEQFF
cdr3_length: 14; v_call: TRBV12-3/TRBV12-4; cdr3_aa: CASRGAGGPYIQYF
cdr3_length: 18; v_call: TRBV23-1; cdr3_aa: CASSQFVIRTPLSETQYF
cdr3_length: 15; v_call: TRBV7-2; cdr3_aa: CASSLAGTGGYGYTF
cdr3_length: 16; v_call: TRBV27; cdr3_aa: CASSLRLDRVSGELFF
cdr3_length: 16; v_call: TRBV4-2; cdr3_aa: CASSQDGGTTNEKLFF
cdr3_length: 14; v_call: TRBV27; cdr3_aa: CASSRGGVADTQYF
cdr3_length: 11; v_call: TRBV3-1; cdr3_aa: CASSQSETQYF
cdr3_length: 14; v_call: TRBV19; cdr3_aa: CASRPKGGWQPQHF
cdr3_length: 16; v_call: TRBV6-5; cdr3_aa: CASSYFSGTVNEKLFF
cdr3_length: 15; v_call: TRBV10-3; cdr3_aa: CAISDPRTGVDGYTF
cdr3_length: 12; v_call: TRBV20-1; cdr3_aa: CSAPSPNYGYTF
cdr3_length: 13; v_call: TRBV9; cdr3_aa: CASSPRGDREAFF
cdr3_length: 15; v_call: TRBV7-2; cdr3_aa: CASRDLGATNYGYTF
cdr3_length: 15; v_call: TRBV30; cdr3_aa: CAWIFAGAMSGTQYF
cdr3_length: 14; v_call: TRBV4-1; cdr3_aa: CASSQVTGGNEQFF